This T cell receptor (beta chain) is drawn from a study of blood T cell repertoires in COVID-19. Across the study: Acute and convalescent COVID-19 samples came from the United States, Italy and Spain. Sources were T cells, B-cell-depleted T cells, or PBMCs; the material itself was cDNA or gDNA.

Followed over time, Seattle patients had been enrolled while infection was active. The CDR3 contains 15 residues. Trimming left V 4 bases short and J 2 bases short, with 15 bases between. Germline CDR1 and CDR2: LNHDA and SQIVND (reference sequence). Original methodology: Nucleated cell counts were estimated from reference gene primer amplification. Sequencing used immunoSEQ multiplex PCR; TCRdb keeps in-frame clones, though not all of them. The V and J calls and clone size were taken over from that table, and D and trimming were inferred from the DNA. The data contain 270,000 or so clones, less than 85% of them singletons.

The sequenced sample was peripheral blood. This sequence was found in a human donor with COVID-19, enrolled during active disease. The donor label of this sample is uncertain. The V gene is TRBV19, the J gene TRBJ2-7; perhaps TRBD2 as D (5 bases). The CDR3 protein is CASSKSGYFAYEQYF. For the CDR3, the DNA is TGTGCCAGTAGTAAATCGGGGTATTTCGCCTACGAGCAGTACTTC.